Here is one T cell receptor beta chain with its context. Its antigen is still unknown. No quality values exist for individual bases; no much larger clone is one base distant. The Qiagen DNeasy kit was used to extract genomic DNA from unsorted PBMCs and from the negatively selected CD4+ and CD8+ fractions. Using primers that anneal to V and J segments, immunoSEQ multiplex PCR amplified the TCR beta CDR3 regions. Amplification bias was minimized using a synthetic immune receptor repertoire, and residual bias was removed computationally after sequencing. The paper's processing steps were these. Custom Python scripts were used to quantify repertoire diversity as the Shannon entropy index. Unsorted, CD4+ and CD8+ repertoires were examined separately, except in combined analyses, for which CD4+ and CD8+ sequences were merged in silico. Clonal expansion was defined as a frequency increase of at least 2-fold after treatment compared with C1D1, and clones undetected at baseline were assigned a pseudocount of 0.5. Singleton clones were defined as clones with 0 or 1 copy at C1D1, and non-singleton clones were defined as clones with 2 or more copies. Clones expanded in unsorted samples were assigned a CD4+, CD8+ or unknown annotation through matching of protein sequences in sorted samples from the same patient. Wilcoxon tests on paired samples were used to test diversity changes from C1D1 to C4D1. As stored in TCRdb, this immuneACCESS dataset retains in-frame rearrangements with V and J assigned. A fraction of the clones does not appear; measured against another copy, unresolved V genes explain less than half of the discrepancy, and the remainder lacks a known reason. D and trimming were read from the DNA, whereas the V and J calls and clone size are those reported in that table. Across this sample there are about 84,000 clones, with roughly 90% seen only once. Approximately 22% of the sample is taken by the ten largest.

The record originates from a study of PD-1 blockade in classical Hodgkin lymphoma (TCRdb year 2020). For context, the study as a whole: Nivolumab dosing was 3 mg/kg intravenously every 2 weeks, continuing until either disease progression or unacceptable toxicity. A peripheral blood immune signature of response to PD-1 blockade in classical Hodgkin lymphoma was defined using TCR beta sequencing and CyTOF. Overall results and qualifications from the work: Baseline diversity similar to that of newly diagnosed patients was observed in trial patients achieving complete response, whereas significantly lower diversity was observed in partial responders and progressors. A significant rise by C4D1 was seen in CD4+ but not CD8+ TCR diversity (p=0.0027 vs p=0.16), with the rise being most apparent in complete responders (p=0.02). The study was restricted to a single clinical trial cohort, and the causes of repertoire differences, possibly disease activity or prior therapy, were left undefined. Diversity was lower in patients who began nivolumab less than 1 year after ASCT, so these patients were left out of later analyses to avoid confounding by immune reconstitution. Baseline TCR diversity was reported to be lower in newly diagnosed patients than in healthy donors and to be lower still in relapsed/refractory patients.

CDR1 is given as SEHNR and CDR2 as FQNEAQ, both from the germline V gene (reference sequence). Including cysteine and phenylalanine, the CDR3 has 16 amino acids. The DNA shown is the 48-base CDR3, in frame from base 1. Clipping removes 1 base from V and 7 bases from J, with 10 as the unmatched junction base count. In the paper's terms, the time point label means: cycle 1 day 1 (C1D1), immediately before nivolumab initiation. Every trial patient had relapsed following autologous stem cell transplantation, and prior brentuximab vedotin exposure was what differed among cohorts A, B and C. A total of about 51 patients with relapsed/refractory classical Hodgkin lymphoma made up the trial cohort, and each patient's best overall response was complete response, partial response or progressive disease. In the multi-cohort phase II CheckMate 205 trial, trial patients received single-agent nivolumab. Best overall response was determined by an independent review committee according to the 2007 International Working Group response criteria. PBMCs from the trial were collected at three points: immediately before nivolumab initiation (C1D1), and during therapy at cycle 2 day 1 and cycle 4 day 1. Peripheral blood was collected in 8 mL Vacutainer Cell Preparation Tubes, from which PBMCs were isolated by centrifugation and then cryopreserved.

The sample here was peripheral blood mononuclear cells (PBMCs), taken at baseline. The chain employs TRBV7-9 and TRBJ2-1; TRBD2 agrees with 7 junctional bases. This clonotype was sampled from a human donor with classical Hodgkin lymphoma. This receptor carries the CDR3 CASSLGGLVVWNEQFF. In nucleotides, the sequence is TGTGCCAGCAGCTTAGGAGGACTAGTCGTCTGGAATGAGCAGTTCTTC.